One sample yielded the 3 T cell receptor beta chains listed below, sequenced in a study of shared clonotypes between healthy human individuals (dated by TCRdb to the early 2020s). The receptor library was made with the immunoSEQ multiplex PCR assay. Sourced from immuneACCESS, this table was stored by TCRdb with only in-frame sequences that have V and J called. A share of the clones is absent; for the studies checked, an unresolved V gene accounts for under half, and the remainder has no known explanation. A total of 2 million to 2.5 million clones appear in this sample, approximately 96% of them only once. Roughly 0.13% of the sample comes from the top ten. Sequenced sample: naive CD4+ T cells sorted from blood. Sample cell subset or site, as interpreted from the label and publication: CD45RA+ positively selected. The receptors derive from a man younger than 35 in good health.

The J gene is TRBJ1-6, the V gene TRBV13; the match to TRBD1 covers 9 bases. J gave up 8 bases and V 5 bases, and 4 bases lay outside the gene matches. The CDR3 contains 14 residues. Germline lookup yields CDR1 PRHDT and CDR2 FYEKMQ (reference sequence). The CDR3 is CASSPGTGYSPLHF. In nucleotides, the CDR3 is TGTGCCAGCAGCCCAGGGACAGGGTATTCACCCCTCCACTTT.

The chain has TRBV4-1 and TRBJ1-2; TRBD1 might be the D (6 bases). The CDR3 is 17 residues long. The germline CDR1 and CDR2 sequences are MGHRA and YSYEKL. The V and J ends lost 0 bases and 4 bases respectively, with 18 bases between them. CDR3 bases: TGCGCCAGCAGCCAAGAGAAAGGGGGAACCCTTTTCTATGGCTACACCTTC. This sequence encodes CASSQEKGGTLFYGYTF.

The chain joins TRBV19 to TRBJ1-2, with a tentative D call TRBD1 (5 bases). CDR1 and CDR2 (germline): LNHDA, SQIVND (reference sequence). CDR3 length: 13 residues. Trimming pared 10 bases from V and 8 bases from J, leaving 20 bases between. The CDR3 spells CAIRAPGNPGYTF. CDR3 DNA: TGTGCCATCAGGGCCCCAGGGAATCCAGGCTACACCTTC.